These 20 T cell receptor beta chains came from one sample sequenced in a study of blood T cell repertoires in COVID-19. Here immunoSEQ multiplex PCR was the method, and the copy in TCRdb shows in-frame clones only, minus some. The sample consists of around 78,000 clones, roughly 89% of them appearing once. The specimen sequenced was peripheral blood. The receptors here all came from a man between 45 and 60 years old with active or convalescent COVID-19.

This chain uses TRBV7-2 with TRBJ1-2; perhaps TRBD1 as D (5 bases). Trimming removed 1 base from V and 1 base from J, with 10 bases in between. The CDR3 has 15 amino acids. In germline, CDR1 is SGHTA, CDR2 FQGNSA. This chain's CDR3 is CASSLGDRNNYGYTF. CDR3 sequence (DNA): TGTGCCAGCAGCTTAGGTGACAGAAATAACTATGGCTACACCTTC.

V is TRBV19 and J is TRBJ1-5; no firm D call. The CDR3 consists of 13 residues. Germline values: CDR1 LNHDA, CDR2 SQIVND (reference sequence). V dropped 5 bases and J dropped 5 bases, with 10 bases sitting between them. CDR3 DNA sequence: TGTGCCAGTAGTGACCAGGTAGATCAGCCCCAGCATTTT. Amino acid sequence: CASSDQVDQPQHF.

The rearrangement joins TRBV10-2 to TRBJ1-2; 10 nucleotides agree with TRBD1. There are 12 residues in the CDR3. With 11 bases clipped from V and 5 bases from J, the junction kept 5 bases outside the gene matches. The V gene's germline CDR1 is WSHSY and CDR2 SAAADI. The CDR3 nucleotides are TGCGCCTGCGGGACAGGGGATTATGGCTACACCTTC. This codes for CACGTGDYGYTF.

The chain joins TRBV28 to TRBJ2-3; 7 nucleotides agree with TRBD2. The CDR3 contains 17 residues. V trimming: 3 bases; J trimming: 0 bases; junction bases outside the gene matches: 9. Germline V lookup: CDR1 MDHEN, CDR2 SYDVKM. The CDR3 DNA follows: TGTGCCAGCAGTTTTGCCGATAGCGGGTCTAGCACAGATACGCAGTATTTT. It specifies CASSFADSGSSTDTQYF.

The V gene is TRBV30, the J gene TRBJ1-5; the match to TRBD1 covers 9 bases. Germline lookup yields CDR1 GTSNPN and CDR2 SVGIG (reference sequence). With V trimmed by 0 bases and J by 2 bases, 2 bases remained unmatched. The CDR3 spans 15 residues. In DNA, the CDR3 is TGTGCCTGGAGTGTACGGGACAGGGGCAATCAGCCCCAGCATTTT. This gives the protein CAWSVRDRGNQPQHF. Supplemented by reference TRBV30 and TRBJ1-5, the full variable domain reads SQTIHQWPATLVQPVGSPLSLECTVEGTSNPNLYWYRQAAGRGLQLLFYSVGIGQISSEVPQNLSASRPQDRQFILSSKKLLLSDSGFYLCAWSVRDRGNQPQHFGDGTRLSIL.

This chain joins TRBV11-3 and TRBJ2-7; D unclear. The CDR3 loop spans 10 amino acids. V was pared by 7 bases and J by 7 bases, with 8 bases between. The germline CDR1 and CDR2 sequences are SGHNT and YENEEA. The CDR3 reads CASTSQEQYF. CDR3 bases: TGTGCCAGCACCTCTCAGGAGCAGTACTTC.

The J gene is TRBJ1-3, the V gene TRBV9; D is ambiguous. The germline gives CDR1 SGDLS, CDR2 YYNGEE. This CDR3 spans 17 amino acids. Deletions cut 0 bases from V and 0 bases from J, with 13 bases between. CDR3 amino acids: CASSVATNGLSGNTIYF. CDR3 bases: TGTGCCAGCAGCGTAGCTACGAACGGACTCTCTGGAAACACCATATATTTT.

The V call is TRBV29-1, the J call TRBJ2-7, with TRBD1 identical over 9 bases. The CDR3 contains 14 residues. With 1 base clipped from V and 4 bases from J, the junction kept 5 bases outside the gene matches. Germline V gives CDR1 SQVTM, CDR2 ANQGSEA. The CDR3: CSVEVGTGNYEQYF. The CDR3 coding sequence is TGCAGCGTTGAAGTTGGGACAGGGAATTACGAGCAGTACTTC.

Judged by abundance, this clone is medium-sized. The chain recombines TRBV7-9 with TRBJ2-7, with a possible D match to TRBD2 (5 bases). V was trimmed by 2 bases and J by 7 bases, leaving 6 bases between them. The germline V gene has CDR1 SEHNR and CDR2 FQNEAQ (reference sequence). This CDR3 is 11 amino acids long. The CDR3 DNA reads as TGTGCCAGCAGCTTATCGGGGGAGCAGTACTTC. Translating it yields CASSLSGEQYF.

This clone was detected once. The chain employs TRBV2 and TRBJ1-1; D not resolved. Trimming stripped 6 bases from V and 0 bases from J, with 14 bases between. Per the germline V gene, CDR1 is SNHLY and CDR2 is FYNNEI. This CDR3 comprises 15 residues. Written as DNA, the CDR3 is TGTGCCAGCAGAGAAAACTCTCTGTTGAACACTGAAGCTTTCTTT. Translating gives CASRENSLLNTEAFF.

CDR3 in amino acids: CASIPPTGEGPNSPLHF. CDR3 coding DNA: TGCGCCAGCATCCCCCCGACAGGGGAGGGACCTAATTCACCCCTCCACTTT. J is TRBJ1-6 and V is TRBV23-1, with TRBD1 identical over 8 bases. TRBV23-1 is an ORF, with its function uncertain. The CDR3 is made up of 17 amino acids. Trimming removed 7 bases from V and 6 bases from J; junction bases left unmatched: 14.

The gene calls are TRBV19 and TRBJ2-2; 7 bases map to TRBD1. Germline assignment: CDR1 LNHDA and CDR2 SQIVND (reference sequence). The CDR3 covers 14 residues. The trim removed 5 bases at V and 2 bases at J, leaving 2 bases unmatched. CDR3 DNA sequence: TGTGCCAGTAGTGACAGGGCTAACACCGGGGAGCTGTTTTTT. This translates into CASSDRANTGELFF.

In DNA, the CDR3 is TGTGCCAGCACAAACAGCTCTGGGGCCAACGTCCTGACTTTC. This gives the protein CASTNSSGANVLTF. V gene TRBV13 combines with J gene TRBJ2-6; D remains ambiguous. This CDR3 contains 14 residues. Germline V gene data show CDR1 as PRHDT and CDR2 as FYEKMQ (reference sequence). The ends were cut back, 7 bases at V and 0 bases at J, with 7 bases in the middle.

The chain combines TRBV19 with TRBJ2-5; TRBD2 aligns across 9 bases. Germline-derived CDR1 and CDR2 are LNHDA and SQIVND (reference sequence). V shed 2 bases, J shed 2 bases, and the junction held 0 bases outside the gene matches. The CDR3 extends over 14 amino acids. CDR3 sequence (DNA): TGTGCCAGTAGTATAAGCGGGGGGCAAGAGACCCAGTACTTC. Its translation: CASSISGGQETQYF. The full variable domain, in which reference TRBV19 and TRBJ2-5 provide the parts outside the CDR3, is DGGITQSPKYLFRKEGQNVTLSCEQNLNHDAMYWYRQDPGQGLRLIYYSQIVNDFQKGDIAEGYSVSREKKESFPLTVTSAQKNPTAFYLCASSISGGQETQYFGPGTRLLVL.

The rearrangement joins TRBV13 to TRBJ2-5; 8 bases match TRBD1. The junction had 5 bases not matched to a gene; V was cut back by 8 bases and J by 0 bases. The CDR3 is 14 residues long. The germline CDR1 and CDR2 sequences are PRHDT and FYEKMQ (reference sequence). The DNA for the CDR3 is TGTGCCAGCCAGGGGGCTCCCGACCAAGAGACCCAGTACTTC. Translating it yields CASQGAPDQETQYF.

In this sample, this clone turned up a few times. The rearrangement uses TRBV7-6 and TRBJ1-1; TRBD1 is a possible D gene (6 bases). CDR1 is SGHVS, CDR2 FNYEAQ, per germline. There are 14 residues in the CDR3. Trimming stripped 5 bases from V and 0 bases from J, with 10 bases between. The CDR3 coding sequence is TGTGCCAGCAGCAACGGGGACATGAACACTGAAGCTTTCTTT. It translates to CASSNGDMNTEAFF. Combining the CDR3 with reference TRBV7-6 and TRBJ1-1 gives the whole variable domain GAGVSQSPRYKVTKRGQDVALRCDPISGHVSLYWYRQALGQGPEFLTYFNYEAQQDKSGLPNDRFSAERPEGSISTLTIQRTEQRDSAMYRCASSNGDMNTEAFFGQGTRLTVV.

This clone occurred a few times. The J gene is TRBJ2-1, the V gene TRBV18; 7 bases match TRBD1. The CDR3 is 14 residues long. From germline, CDR1 is KGHSH and CDR2 LQKENI. J lost 7 bases, V lost 3 bases, and 6 bases had no gene match. The CDR3 bases are TGTGCCAGCTCACCCCCGGGACAGCTTAATGAGCAGTTCTTC. It translates to CASSPPGQLNEQFF. Full variable domain (rest looked up from reference TRBV18 and TRBJ2-1): NAGVMQNPRHLVRRRGQEARLRCSPMKGHSHVYWYRQLPEEGLKFMVYLQKENIIDESGMPKERFSAEFPKEGPSILRIQQVVRGDSAAYFCASSPPGQLNEQFFGPGTRLTVL.

The rearrangement joins TRBV27 to TRBJ2-3, with 9 bases matching TRBD2. This CDR3 is 16 amino acids long. CDR1 and CDR2 (germline): MNHEY, SMNVEV (reference sequence). Trimming at V came to 8 bases and at J to 4 bases, leaving 13 bases not matched to a gene. The CDR3 nucleotides read TGTGCCAGCGGAAGAGGGGGGCTAGCGGGATCAGATACGCAGTATTTT. Translation: CASGRGGLAGSDTQYF.

The gene calls are TRBV5-5 and TRBJ2-7; TRBD1 agrees at 7 bases. V lost 0 bases and J lost 3; bases outside the gene matches: 3. The CDR3 extends over 14 amino acids. Germline V gives CDR1 SGHKS, CDR2 YYEKEE (reference sequence). The CDR3 sequence is CASSLEGGLYEQYF. The CDR3, as DNA: TGTGCCAGCAGCTTGGAAGGGGGCCTCTACGAGCAGTACTTC. Combining the CDR3 with reference TRBV5-5 and TRBJ2-7 gives the whole variable domain DAGVTQSPTHLIKTRGQQVTLRCSPISGHKSVSWYQQVLGQGPQFIFQYYEKEERGRGNFPDRFSARQFPNYSSELNVNALLLGDSALYLCASSLEGGLYEQYFGPGTRLTVT.

The V and J genes are TRBV4-1 and TRBJ2-7; 12 nucleotides match TRBD2. From germline, CDR1 is MGHRA and CDR2 YSYEKL. CDR3 length: 17 residues. Trimming at V came to 0 bases and at J to 5 bases, leaving 8 bases not matched to a gene. Here the CDR3 reads CASSQDPSGRALDEQYF. CDR3 DNA: TGCGCCAGCAGCCAAGACCCTAGCGGGAGGGCCCTAGACGAGCAGTACTTC.